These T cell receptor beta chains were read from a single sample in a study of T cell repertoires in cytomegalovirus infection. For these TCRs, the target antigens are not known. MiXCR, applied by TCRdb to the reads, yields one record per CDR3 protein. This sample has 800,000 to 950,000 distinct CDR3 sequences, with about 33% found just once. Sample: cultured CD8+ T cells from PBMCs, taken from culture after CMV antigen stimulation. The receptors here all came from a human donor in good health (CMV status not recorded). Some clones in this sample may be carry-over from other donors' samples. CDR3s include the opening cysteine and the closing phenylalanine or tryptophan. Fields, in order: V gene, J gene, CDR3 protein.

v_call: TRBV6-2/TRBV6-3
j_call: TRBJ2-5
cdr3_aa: CASSSGGYQETQYF

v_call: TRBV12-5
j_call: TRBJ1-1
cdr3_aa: CASGFGKGHIMNTEAFF

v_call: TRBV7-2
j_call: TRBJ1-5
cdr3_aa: CASSPSDRVAQPQHF

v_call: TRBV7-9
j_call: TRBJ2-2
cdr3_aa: CASSRGYTGELFF

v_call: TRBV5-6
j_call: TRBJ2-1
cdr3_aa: CASSLALALSYNEQFF

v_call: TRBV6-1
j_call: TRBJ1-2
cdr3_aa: CASTPDRERYGYTF

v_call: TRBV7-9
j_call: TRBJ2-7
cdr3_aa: CASSSSRQPYEQYF

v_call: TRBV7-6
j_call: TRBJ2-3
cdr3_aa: CASSSIPGLAVGDTQYF

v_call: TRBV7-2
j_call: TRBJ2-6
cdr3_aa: CANSWRSRGYGANVLTF

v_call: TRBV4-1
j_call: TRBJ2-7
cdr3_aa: CASSQEVSPFYEQYF

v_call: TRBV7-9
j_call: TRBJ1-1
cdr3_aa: CASSSPDRDTEAFF

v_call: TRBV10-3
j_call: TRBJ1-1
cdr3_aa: CAISESGVEAFF

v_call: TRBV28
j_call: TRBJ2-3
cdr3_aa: CASSTMLDTQYF

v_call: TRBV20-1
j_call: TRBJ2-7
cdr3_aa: CSAYSGENMYEQYF

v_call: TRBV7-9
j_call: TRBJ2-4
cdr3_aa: CASSFLGDGNIQYF

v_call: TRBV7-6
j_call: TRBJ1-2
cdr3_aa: CASSLGEAQVYGYTF

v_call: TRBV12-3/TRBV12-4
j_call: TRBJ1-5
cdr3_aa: CASSLGTLHQPQHF

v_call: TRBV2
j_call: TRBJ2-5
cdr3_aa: CASIDRVETQYF

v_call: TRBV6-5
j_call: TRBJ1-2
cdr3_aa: CASSYSITGGIDYGYTF

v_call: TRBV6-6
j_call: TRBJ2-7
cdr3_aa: CASSYVREEQYF

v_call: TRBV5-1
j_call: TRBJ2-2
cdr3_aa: CASSYDATRDTPNTGELFF

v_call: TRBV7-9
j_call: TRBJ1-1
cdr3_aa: CASILSISRDTHTEAFF

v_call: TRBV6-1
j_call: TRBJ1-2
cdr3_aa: CASAGDRTFLYYGYTF

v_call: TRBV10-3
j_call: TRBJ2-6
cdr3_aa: CAISDPGSGANVLTF

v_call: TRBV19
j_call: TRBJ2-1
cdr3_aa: CASSITGLSNEQFF

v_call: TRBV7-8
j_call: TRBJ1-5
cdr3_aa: CASSPTQGSNQPQHF